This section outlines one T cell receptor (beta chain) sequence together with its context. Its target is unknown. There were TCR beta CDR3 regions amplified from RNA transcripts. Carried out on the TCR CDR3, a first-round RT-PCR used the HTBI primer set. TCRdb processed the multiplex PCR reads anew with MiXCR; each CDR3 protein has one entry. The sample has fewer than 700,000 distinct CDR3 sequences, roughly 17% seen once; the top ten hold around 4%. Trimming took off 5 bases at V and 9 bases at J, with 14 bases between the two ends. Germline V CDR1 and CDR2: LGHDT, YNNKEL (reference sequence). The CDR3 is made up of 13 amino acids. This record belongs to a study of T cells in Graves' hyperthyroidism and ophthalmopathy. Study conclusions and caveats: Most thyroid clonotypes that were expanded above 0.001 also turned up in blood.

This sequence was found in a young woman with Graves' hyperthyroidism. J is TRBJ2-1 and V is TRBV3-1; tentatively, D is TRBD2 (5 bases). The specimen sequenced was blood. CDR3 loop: CASSDLLAGEQFF. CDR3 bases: TGTGCCAGCAGCGACCTCCTAGCCGGTGAGCAGTTCTTC.